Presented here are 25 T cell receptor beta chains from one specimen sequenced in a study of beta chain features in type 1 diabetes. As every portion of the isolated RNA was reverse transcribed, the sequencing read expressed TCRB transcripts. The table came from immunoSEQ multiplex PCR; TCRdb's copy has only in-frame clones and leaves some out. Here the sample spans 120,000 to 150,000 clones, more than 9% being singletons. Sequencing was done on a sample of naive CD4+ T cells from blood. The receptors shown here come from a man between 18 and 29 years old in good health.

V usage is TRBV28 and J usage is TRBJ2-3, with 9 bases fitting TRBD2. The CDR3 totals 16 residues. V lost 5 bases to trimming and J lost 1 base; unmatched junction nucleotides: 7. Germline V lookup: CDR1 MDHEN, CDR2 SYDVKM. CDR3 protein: CASSPRAGGRTDTQYF. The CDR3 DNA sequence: TGTGCCAGCAGTCCCCGAGCGGGGGGTCGCACAGATACGCAGTATTTT. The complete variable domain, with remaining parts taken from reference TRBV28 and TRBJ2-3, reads DVKVTQSSRYLVKRTGEKVFLECVQDMDHENMFWYRQDPGLGLRLIYFSYDVKMKEKGDIPEGYSVSREKKERFSLILESASTNQTSMYLCASSPRAGGRTDTQYFGPGTRLTVL.

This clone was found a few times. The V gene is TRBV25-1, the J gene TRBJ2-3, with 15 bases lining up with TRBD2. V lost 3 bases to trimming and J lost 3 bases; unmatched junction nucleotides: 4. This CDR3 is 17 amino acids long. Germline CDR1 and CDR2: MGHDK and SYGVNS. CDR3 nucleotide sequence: TGTGCCAGCAGTGAGTGGACTAGCGGGGGGGCGACAGATACGCAGTATTTT. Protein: CASSEWTSGGATDTQYF. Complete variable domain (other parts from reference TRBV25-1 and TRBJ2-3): EADIYQTPRYLVIGTGKKITLECSQTMGHDKMYWYQQDPGMELHLIHYSYGVNSTEKGDLSSESTVSRIRTEHFPLTLESARPSHTSQYLCASSEWTSGGATDTQYFGPGTRLTVL.

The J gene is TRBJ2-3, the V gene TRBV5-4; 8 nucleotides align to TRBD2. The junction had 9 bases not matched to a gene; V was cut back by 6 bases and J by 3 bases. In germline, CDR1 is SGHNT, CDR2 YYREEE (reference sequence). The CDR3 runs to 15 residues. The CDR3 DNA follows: TGTGCCAGCATGCCGGGGGGGCCGTTAACAGATACGCAGTATTTT. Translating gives CASMPGGPLTDTQYF.

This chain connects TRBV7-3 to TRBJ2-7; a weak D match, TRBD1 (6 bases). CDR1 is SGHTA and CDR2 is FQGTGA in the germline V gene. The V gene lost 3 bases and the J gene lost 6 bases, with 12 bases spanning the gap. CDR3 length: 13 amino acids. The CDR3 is CASSFGQGTEQYF. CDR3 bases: TGTGCCAGCAGCTTTGGGCAGGGGACCGAGCAGTACTTC.

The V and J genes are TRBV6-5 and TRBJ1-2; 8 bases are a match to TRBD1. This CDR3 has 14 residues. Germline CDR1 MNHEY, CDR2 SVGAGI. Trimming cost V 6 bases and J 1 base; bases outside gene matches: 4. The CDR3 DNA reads TGTGCCAGCAGCCCCGACAGGGGTAACTATGGCTACACCTTC. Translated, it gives CASSPDRGNYGYTF.

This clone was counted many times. CDR3 protein: CACLQQGTDTQYF. The CDR3 region has the DNA TGTGCCTGCCTACAACAGGGCACAGATACGCAGTATTTT. The gene calls are TRBV30 and TRBJ2-3, with D perhaps matching TRBD1 (5 bases). The CDR3 is 13 residues long. Trimming removed 6 bases at V and 1 base at J, with 11 bases between. The germline gives CDR1 GTSNPN, CDR2 SVGIG (reference sequence).

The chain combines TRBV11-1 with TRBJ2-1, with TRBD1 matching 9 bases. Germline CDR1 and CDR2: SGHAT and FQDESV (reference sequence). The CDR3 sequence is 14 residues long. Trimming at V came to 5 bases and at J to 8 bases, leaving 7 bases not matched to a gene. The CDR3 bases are TGTGCCAGCAGCGTAGGGACAGGGTTCGATGAGCAGTTCTTC. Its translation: CASSVGTGFDEQFF.

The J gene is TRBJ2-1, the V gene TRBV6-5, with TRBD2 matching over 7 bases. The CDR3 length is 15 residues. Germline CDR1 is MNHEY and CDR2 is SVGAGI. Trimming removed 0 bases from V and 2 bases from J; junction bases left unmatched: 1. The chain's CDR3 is CASSYSRGAYNEQFF. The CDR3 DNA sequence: TGTGCCAGCAGTTACTCCCGGGGGGCCTACAATGAGCAGTTCTTC.

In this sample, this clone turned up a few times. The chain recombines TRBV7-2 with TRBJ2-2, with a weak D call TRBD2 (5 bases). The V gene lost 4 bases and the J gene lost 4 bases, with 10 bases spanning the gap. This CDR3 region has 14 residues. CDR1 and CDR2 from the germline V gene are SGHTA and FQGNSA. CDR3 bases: TGTGCCAGCAGCTCCACGGGGAGCACCGGGGAGCTGTTTTTT. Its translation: CASSSTGSTGELFF.

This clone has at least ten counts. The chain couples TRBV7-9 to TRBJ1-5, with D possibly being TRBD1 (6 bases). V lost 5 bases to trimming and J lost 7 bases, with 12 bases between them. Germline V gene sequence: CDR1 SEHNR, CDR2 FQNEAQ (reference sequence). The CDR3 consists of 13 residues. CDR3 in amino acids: CASSRNREQPQHF. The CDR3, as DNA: TGTGCCAGCAGCCGGAACAGGGAACAGCCCCAGCATTTT.

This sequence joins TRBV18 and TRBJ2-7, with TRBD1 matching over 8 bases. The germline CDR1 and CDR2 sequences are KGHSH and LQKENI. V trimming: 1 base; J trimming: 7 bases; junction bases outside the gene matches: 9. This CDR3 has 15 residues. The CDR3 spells CASSPRDRTLEEQYF. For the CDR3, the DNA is TGTGCCAGCTCACCACGGGACAGGACCCTGGAGGAGCAGTACTTC. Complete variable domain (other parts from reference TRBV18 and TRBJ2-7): NAGVMQNPRHLVRRRGQEARLRCSPMKGHSHVYWYRQLPEEGLKFMVYLQKENIIDESGMPKERFSAEFPKEGPSILRIQQVVRGDSAAYFCASSPRDRTLEEQYFGPGTRLTVT.

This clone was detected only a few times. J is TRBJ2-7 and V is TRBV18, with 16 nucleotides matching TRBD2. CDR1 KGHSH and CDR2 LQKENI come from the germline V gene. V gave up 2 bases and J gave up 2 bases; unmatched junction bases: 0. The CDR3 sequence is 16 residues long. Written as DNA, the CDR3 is TGTGCCAGCTCACCAGGGACTAGCGGGGGGGCCTACGAGCAGTACTTC. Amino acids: CASSPGTSGGAYEQYF.

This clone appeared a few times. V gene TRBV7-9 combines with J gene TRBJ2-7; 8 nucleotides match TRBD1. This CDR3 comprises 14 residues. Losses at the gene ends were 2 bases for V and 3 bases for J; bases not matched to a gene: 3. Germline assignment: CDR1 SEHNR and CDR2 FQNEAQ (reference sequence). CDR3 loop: CASSLLQGVYEQYF. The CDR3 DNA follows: TGTGCCAGCAGCTTACTACAGGGGGTCTACGAGCAGTACTTC.

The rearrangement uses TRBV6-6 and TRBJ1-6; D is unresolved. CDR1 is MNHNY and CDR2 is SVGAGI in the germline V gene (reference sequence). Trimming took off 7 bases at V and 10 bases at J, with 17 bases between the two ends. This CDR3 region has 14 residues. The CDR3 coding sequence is TGTGCCAGCACCGACGGAGGTGGGAGGTCACCCCTCCACTTT. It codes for CASTDGGGRSPLHF.

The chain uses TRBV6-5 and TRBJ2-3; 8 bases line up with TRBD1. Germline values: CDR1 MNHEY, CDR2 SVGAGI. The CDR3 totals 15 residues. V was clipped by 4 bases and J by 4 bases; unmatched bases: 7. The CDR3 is CASSLGQGAADTQYF. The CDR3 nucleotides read TGTGCCAGCAGTTTAGGGCAGGGGGCCGCAGATACGCAGTATTTT.

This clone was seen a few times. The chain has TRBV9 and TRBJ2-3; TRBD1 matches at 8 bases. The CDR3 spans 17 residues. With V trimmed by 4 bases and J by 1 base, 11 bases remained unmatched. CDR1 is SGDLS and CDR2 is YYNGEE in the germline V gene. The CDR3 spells CASSFHTGTGGTDTQYF. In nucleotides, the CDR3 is TGTGCCAGCAGCTTCCACACCGGGACAGGAGGCACAGATACGCAGTATTTT.

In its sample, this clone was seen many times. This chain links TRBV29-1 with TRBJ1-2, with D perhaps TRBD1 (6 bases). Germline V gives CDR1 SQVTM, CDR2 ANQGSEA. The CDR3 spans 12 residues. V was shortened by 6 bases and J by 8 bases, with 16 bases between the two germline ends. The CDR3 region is CSVRPEQGGYTF. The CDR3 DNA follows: TGCAGCGTGCGCCCCGAGCAGGGGGGCTACACCTTC.

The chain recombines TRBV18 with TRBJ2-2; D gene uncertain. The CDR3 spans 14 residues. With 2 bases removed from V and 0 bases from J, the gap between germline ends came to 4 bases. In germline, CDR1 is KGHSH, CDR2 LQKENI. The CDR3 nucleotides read TGTGCCAGCTCACCAGCGACGAACACCGGGGAGCTGTTTTTT. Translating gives CASSPATNTGELFF. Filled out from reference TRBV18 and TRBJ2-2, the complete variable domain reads NAGVMQNPRHLVRRRGQEARLRCSPMKGHSHVYWYRQLPEEGLKFMVYLQKENIIDESGMPKERFSAEFPKEGPSILRIQQVVRGDSAAYFCASSPATNTGELFFGEGSRLTVL.

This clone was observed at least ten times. The CDR3 protein is CASGRYNEQFF. CDR3 DNA sequence: TGTGCCAGCGGGAGATACAATGAGCAGTTCTTC. The chain carries TRBV11-2 and TRBJ2-1, with D perhaps matching TRBD2 (5 bases). This CDR3 comprises 11 residues. Germline V gives CDR1 SGHAT, CDR2 FQNNGV. The V gene lost 8 bases and the J gene lost 4 bases, with 6 bases spanning the gap.

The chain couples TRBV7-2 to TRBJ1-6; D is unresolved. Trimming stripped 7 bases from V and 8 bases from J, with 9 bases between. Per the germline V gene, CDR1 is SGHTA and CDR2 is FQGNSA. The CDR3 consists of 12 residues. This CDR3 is CASNSNHSPLHF. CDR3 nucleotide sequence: TGTGCCAGCAACTCGAACCATTCACCCCTCCACTTT.

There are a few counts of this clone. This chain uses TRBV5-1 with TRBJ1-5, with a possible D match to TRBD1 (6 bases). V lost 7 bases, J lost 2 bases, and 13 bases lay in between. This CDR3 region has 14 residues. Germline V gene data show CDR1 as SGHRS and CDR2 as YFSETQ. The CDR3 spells CASRTWTGNQPQHF. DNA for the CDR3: TGCGCCAGCCGTACCTGGACAGGCAATCAGCCCCAGCATTTT.

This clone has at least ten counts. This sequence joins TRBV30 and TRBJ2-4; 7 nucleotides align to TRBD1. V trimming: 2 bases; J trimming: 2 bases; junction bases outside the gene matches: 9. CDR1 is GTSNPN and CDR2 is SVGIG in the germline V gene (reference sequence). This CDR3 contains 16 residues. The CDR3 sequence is CAWSPDRVGTKNIQYF. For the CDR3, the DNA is TGTGCCTGGAGTCCTGACAGGGTCGGGACCAAAAACATTCAGTACTTC.

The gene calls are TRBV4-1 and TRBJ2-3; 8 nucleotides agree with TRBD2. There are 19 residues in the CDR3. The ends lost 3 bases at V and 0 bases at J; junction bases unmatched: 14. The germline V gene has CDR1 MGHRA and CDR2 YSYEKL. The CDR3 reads CASSQSLSGGASSTDTQYF. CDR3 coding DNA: TGCGCCAGCAGCCAGTCCCTTTCCGGGGGGGCGTCTAGCACAGATACGCAGTATTTT.

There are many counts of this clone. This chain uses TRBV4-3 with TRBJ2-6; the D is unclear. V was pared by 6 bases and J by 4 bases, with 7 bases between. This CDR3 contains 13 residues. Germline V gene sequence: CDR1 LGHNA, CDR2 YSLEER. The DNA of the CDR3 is TGCGCCAGCAGTCGAGCCGGGGCCAACGTCCTGACTTTC. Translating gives CASSRAGANVLTF.

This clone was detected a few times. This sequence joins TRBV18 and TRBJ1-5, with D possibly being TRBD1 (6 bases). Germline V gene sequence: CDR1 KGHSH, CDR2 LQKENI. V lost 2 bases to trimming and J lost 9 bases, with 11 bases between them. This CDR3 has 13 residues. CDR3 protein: CASSPGETGPQHF. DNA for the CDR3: TGTGCCAGCTCACCAGGTGAGACAGGGCCCCAGCATTTT.